The clone carrying this TCR beta chain came up many times. This entry is derived from a study of early T cells in non-severe SARS-CoV-2 infection. From the 5' RACE reads, TCRdb called clonotypes with MiXCR, one entry per CDR3 protein. Seen here are 70,000 to 95,000 distinct CDR3 sequences, over 9% observed once, and the top ten hold about 5.3%. The V gene lost 6 bases and the J gene lost 8 bases, with 25 bases spanning the gap. CDR1 is MDHEN and CDR2 is SYDVKM in the germline V gene. This CDR3 has 16 amino acids. The sequence derives from an adult who was a healthcare worker with PCR-confirmed SARS-CoV-2 infection or an uninfected control (not recorded which). The chain couples TRBV28 to TRBJ1-2; D possibly corresponds to TRBD1 (5 bases). Sequences were obtained from whole blood. The CDR3 DNA sequence: TGTGCCAGCAGGTTGCAGGGAGGATCTGTCCCCGGCGGCTACACCTTC. It specifies CASRLQGGSVPGGYTF.